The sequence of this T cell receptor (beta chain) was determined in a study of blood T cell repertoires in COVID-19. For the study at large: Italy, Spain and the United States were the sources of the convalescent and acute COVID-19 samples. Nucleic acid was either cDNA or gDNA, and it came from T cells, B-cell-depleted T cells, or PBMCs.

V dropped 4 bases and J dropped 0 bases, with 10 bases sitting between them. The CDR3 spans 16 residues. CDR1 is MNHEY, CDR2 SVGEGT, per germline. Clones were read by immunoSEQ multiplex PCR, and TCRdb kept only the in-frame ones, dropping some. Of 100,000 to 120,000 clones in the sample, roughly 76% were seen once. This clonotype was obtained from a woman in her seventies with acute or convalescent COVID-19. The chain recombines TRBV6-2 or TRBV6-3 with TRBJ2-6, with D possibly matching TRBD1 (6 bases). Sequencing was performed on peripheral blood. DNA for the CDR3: TGTGCCAGCAGTTCGACAGGCCCCTCTGGGGCCAACGTCCTGACTTTC. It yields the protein CASSSTGPSGANVLTF.